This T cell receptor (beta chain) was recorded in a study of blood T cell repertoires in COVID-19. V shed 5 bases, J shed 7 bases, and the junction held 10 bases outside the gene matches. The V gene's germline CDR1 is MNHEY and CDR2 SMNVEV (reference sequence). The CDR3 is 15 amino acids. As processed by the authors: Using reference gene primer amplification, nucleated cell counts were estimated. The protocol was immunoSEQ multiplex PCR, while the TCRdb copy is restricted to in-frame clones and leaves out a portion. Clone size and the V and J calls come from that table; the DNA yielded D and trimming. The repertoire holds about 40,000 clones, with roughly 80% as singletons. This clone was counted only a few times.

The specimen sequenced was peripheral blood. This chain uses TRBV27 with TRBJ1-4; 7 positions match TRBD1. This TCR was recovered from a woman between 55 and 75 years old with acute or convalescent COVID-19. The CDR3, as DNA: TGTGCCAGCAGTAACAGACAGGGCAGAGGTGAAAAACTGTTTTTT. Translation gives CASSNRQGRGEKLFF. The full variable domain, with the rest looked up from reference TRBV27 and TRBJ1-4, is EAQVTQNPRYLITVTGKKLTVTCSQNMNHEYMSWYRQDPGLGLRQIYYSMNVEVTDKGDVPEGYKVSRKEKRNFPLILESPSPNQTSLYFCASSNRQGRGEKLFFGSGTQLSVL.